The next 8 T cell receptor beta chains were all read from a single sample in a study of glioma-infiltrating T cells after dendritic cell vaccination (dated by TCRdb to 2015 to 2016). Taken with the paper, the label for time point translates to: after dendritic cell vaccination, including at tumor progression/relapse. Library generation was performed with the immunoSEQ multiplex PCR assay. TCRdb mirrors the immuneACCESS table, restricted to in-frame sequences. Some clones are absent from its copies; in checked studies, under half trace to an unresolved V gene, and the reason for the others is unknown. The sample table lists about 90,000 clones, about four fifths of them with a count of one. The ten largest clones add up to roughly 6.8% of the sample. Sequencing was performed on blood, taken after dendritic cell vaccination. The receptors were sampled from a human donor with glioblastoma.

This sequence joins TRBV6-5 and TRBJ2-7; D call uncertain. Trimming removed 9 bases at V and 0 bases at J, with 15 bases between. The germline CDR1 and CDR2 sequences are MNHEY and SVGAGI. The CDR3 is 14 amino acids. The CDR3 DNA reads TGTGCCAGTAGAGACTCCGGCTCCTCCTACGAGCAGTACTTC. Translation gives CASRDSGSSYEQYF.

The V gene is TRBV5-1, the J gene TRBJ1-1; D not resolved. This CDR3 region has 13 residues. Germline lookup yields CDR1 SGHRS and CDR2 YFSETQ. The V end lost 4 bases, the J end lost 0 bases, and 7 bases lay between the germline ends. CDR3 region: CASSENMNTEAFF. The CDR3 region has the DNA TGCGCCAGCAGCGAAAACATGAACACTGAAGCTTTCTTT.

This chain uses TRBV5-1 with TRBJ1-2; D gene uncertain. The length of the CDR3 is 13 residues. Germline V lookup: CDR1 SGHRS, CDR2 YFSETQ. Trimming took 0 bases from V and 4 from J, leaving 7 bases between them. CDR3 in DNA: TGCGCCAGCAGCTTGGCACAGTTCTATGGCTACACCTTC. Encoded protein: CASSLAQFYGYTF.

The table lists this clone with a count of one. The rearrangement uses TRBV2 and TRBJ1-3; D is unclear. CDR1 SNHLY and CDR2 FYNNEI come from the germline V gene. There are 16 residues in the CDR3. V was clipped by 4 bases and J by 0 bases, with 13 bases between them. The CDR3 DNA sequence: TGTGCCAGCAGTGGGTCATCCGGTATCTCTGGAAACACCATATATTTT. Translation: CASSGSSGISGNTIYF.

The rearrangement links TRBV29-1 to TRBJ2-1; 10 positions agree with TRBD2. The V segment lost 2 bases and the J segment 9 bases; nucleotides outside the gene matches: 4. The length of the CDR3 is 13 residues. Germline V gene sequence: CDR1 SQVTM, CDR2 ANQGSEA. CDR3 in amino acids: CSVESGGAGEQFF. Written as DNA, the CDR3 is TGCAGCGTTGAAAGCGGGGGGGCAGGTGAGCAGTTCTTC.

The chain uses TRBV7-5 and TRBJ1-5; the D call of TRBD1 is as the table states it, not checked on the DNA. TRBV7-5 is a documented pseudogene. The CDR3 covers 15 residues. Here the CDR3 reads CARSERTGSNQPQHF. CDR3 DNA sequence: TGTGCCAGAAGCGAGCGGACAGGGTCGAATCAGCCCCAGCATTTT.

This chain links TRBV4-2 with TRBJ2-7; 9 bases match TRBD2. Germline V gene data show CDR1 as LGHNA and CDR2 as YNFKEQ. The J segment lost 4 bases and the V segment lost 3 bases, leaving 10 bases of the junction unmatched. The CDR3 totals 16 residues. The CDR3 DNA follows: TGTGCCAGCAGCCAGATCCCCGAGACTAGCGGATACGAGCAGTACTTC. Translated, it gives CASSQIPETSGYEQYF.

This clone was observed a few times. This rearrangement joins TRBV15 to TRBJ1-4; no clear D gene. Germline V gives CDR1 LNHNV, CDR2 YYDKDF (reference sequence). The CDR3 sequence is 13 residues long. The germline V and J ends were trimmed by 2 bases and 5 bases, with 6 bases remaining between them. The CDR3 nucleotides read TGTGCCACCAGCAGACAGTCCAATGAAAAACTGTTTTTT. Its translation: CATSRQSNEKLFF. Together with reference TRBV15 and TRBJ1-4, the CDR3 gives the full variable domain: DAMVIQNPRYQVTQFGKPVTLSCSQTLNHNVMYWYQQKSSQAPKLLFHYYDKDFNNEADTPDNFQSRRPNTSFCFLDIRSPGLGDTAMYLCATSRQSNEKLFFGSGTQLSVL.